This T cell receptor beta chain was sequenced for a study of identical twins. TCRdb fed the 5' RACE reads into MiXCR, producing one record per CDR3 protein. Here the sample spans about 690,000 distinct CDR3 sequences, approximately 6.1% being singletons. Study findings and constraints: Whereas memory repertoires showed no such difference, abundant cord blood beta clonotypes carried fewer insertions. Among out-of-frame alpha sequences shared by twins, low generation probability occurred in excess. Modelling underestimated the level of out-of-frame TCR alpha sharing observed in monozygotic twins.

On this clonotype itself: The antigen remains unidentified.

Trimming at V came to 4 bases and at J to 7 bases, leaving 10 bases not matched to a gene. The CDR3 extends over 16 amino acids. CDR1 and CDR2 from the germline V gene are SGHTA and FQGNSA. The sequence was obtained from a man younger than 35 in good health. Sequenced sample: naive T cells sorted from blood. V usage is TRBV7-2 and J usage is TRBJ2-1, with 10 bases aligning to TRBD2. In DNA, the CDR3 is TGTGCCAGCAGCTCGTCGATTAGCGGGAGGTGGAATGAGCAGTTCTTC. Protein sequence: CASSSSISGRWNEQFF.